A single sample is the source of the 11 T cell receptor beta chains below, sequenced in a study of blood T cells in healthy people across ages. A J-beta primer mix and a sample-barcoded 5' primer were used in a second PCR of roughly 6 to 12 cycles. TCRdb analysed the 5' RACE reads with MiXCR anew, one entry per CDR3 protein. This table has over a million distinct CDR3 sequences, over 35% appearing once. The sample comprised blood. The origin of the receptors is a woman aged 60-70 years in good health.

The J gene is TRBJ2-3, the V gene TRBV3-1; 7 nucleotides line up with TRBD1. Trimming cost V 6 bases and J 3 bases; bases outside gene matches: 9. Germline V CDR1 and CDR2: LGHDT, YNNKEL (reference sequence). The CDR3 loop spans 15 amino acids. In nucleotides, the CDR3 is TGTGCCAGCAGGGAGAGGGGGCTGGGAACAGATACGCAGTATTTT. Translation: CASRERGLGTDTQYF.

The table lists this clonotype with a few counts. The chain couples TRBV5-1 to TRBJ2-5, with D possibly TRBD1 on 6 matching bases. The V and J ends lost 5 bases and 4 bases respectively, with 15 bases between them. Germline-derived CDR1 and CDR2 are SGHRS and YFSETQ. The CDR3 extends over 14 amino acids. The CDR3 DNA sequence: TGCGCCAGCAGGAAACCAGGGGCGGGAGAGACCCAGTACTTC. Translating it yields CASRKPGAGETQYF. The full variable domain, rest sourced from reference TRBV5-1 and TRBJ2-5, is KAGVTQTPRYLIKTRGQQVTLSCSPISGHRSVSWYQQTPGQGLQFLFEYFSETQRNKGNFPGRFSGRQFSNSRSEMNVSTLELGDSALYLCASRKPGAGETQYFGPGTRLLVL.

This chain joins TRBV5-1 and TRBJ2-7; maybe TRBD1 (6 bases). The V and J ends lost 4 bases and 2 bases respectively, with 13 bases between them. Germline CDR1 reads SGHRS; CDR2 reads YFSETQ. The CDR3 is 14 amino acids. The DNA of the CDR3 is TGCGCCAGCAGCGCGAAAGGGGGTGCCTACGAGCAGTACTTC. Its protein is CASSAKGGAYEQYF. The full variable domain, completed using reference TRBV5-1 and TRBJ2-7, is KAGVTQTPRYLIKTRGQQVTLSCSPISGHRSVSWYQQTPGQGLQFLFEYFSETQRNKGNFPGRFSGRQFSNSRSEMNVSTLELGDSALYLCASSAKGGAYEQYFGPGTRLTVT.

This clonotype has a handful of counts. The rearrangement uses TRBV4-2 and TRBJ2-1, with a weak D call TRBD1 (6 bases). Trimming left V 0 bases short and J 7 bases short, with 10 bases between. CDR3 size: 14 residues. Germline values: CDR1 LGHNA, CDR2 YNFKEQ. This CDR3 reads CASSQDDRYNEQFF. DNA of the CDR3: TGTGCCAGCAGCCAAGATGACAGGTATAATGAGCAGTTCTTC.

This sequence joins TRBV27 and TRBJ2-7; 7 positions match TRBD1. Trimming took 6 bases from V and 3 from J; bases not matched to a gene: 8. The CDR3 runs 14 residues. Germline V gene lookup returns CDR1 MNHEY and CDR2 SMNVEV (reference sequence). CDR3 coding DNA: TGTGCCAGCAGCCAACCGGGACAGATCTACGAGCAGTACTTC. Amino acids: CASSQPGQIYEQYF.

The V call is TRBV10-2, the J call TRBJ2-7; possibly TRBD1 or TRBD2 for D (5 bases each). Germline V lookup: CDR1 WSHSY, CDR2 SAAADI. This CDR3 comprises 11 residues. The V end lost 10 bases, the J end lost 1 base, and 8 bases lay between the germline ends. The CDR3 coding sequence is TGCGCCACGGGACCGTCCTACGAGCAGTACTTC. It yields the protein CATGPSYEQYF.

This chain connects TRBV28 to TRBJ2-2; 11 nucleotides agree with TRBD2. The germline CDR1 and CDR2 sequences are MDHEN and SYDVKM. The CDR3 covers 17 residues. V was pared by 3 bases and J by 5 bases, with 8 bases of the junction left unmatched. The CDR3 is CASSFLGPSGRTGELFF. The CDR3 region has the DNA TGTGCCAGCAGTTTTTTGGGCCCTAGCGGGAGGACCGGGGAGCTGTTTTTT.

There are a few counts of this clonotype. The gene calls are TRBV29-1 and TRBJ2-1; 7 nucleotides line up with TRBD2. V lost 3 bases to trimming and J lost 15 bases; unmatched junction nucleotides: 11. From germline, CDR1 is SQVTM and CDR2 ANQGSEA. The length of the CDR3 is 12 residues. This CDR3 reads CSVDQGELARFF. CDR3 sequence (DNA): TGCAGCGTTGATCAGGGCGAACTAGCGAGGTTCTTC.

The V call is TRBV10-3, the J call TRBJ1-4; D not resolved. Germline V gene lookup returns CDR1 ENHRY and CDR2 SYGVKD. V was shortened by 5 bases and J by 6 bases, with 16 bases between the two germline ends. The CDR3 runs 15 residues. This CDR3 is CAISSIGGSYEKLFF. For the CDR3, the DNA is TGTGCCATCAGTAGTATTGGAGGGAGTTATGAAAAACTGTTTTTT.

V is TRBV14 and J is TRBJ2-1; weak D call: TRBD2 (5 bases). V lost 4 bases, J lost 0 bases, and 13 bases lay in between. The CDR3 consists of 16 residues. Germline V gene lookup returns CDR1 SGHDN and CDR2 FVKESK. CDR3 bases: TGTGCCAGCAGCCCACGAGAAGCGGTCTCCTACAATGAGCAGTTCTTC. Translation gives CASSPREAVSYNEQFF.

This chain links TRBV5-8 with TRBJ2-1; the D is unclear. V lost 7 bases and J lost 9, with 14 bases in between. Germline CDR1 and CDR2: SGHTS and YDEGEE. The CDR3 sequence is 12 residues long. CDR3 sequence: CASLTALSEQFF. The CDR3 DNA sequence: TGTGCCAGCCTAACAGCTCTCAGTGAGCAGTTCTTC.